Given below is one T cell receptor (beta chain) in context. Its target is not known. The sample is drawn from a study of T cell responses to AZD1222 COVID-19 vaccine. Study findings and constraints: Seropositive at baseline were only 5 or 6 AZD1222 recipients.

Sequencing was performed with immunoSEQ multiplex PCR; in TCRdb, only in-frame clones are kept and a portion is missing. The sample has approximately 150,000 clones, 92% seen once. The sample in question was peripheral blood, obtained on day 0 of AZD1222 vaccination. The clonotype was recovered from an adult in good health.

DNA of the CDR3: TGTGCCAGTAGTATTGCAGGGGGCGCATCCGAGCAGTACTTC. Encoded protein: CASSIAGGASEQYF. J is TRBJ2-7 and V is TRBV19; TRBD1 aligns across 8 bases. The CDR3 spans 14 residues. Trimming removed 3 bases from V and 6 bases from J; junction bases left unmatched: 7. The germline V gene encodes CDR1 LNHDA and CDR2 SQIVND (reference sequence). The variable domain in full, completed from reference TRBV19 and TRBJ2-7, reads DGGITQSPKYLFRKEGQNVTLSCEQNLNHDAMYWYRQDPGQGLRLIYYSQIVNDFQKGDIAEGYSVSREKKESFPLTVTSAQKNPTAFYLCASSIAGGASEQYFGPGTRLTVT.